This T cell receptor beta chain was identified in a study of cytomegalovirus exposure and HLA in healthy donors. Points from the study as a whole: In a later analysis, an Asian-associated ancestry cluster reportedly showed fewer N-insertions than the approximately 700-donor mean. In a later analysis, at a false discovery rate of 0.05, under 20,000 TCR beta sequences were associated with HLA alleles.

Turning to this clone: Antigen: not known.

V lost 7 bases and J 8 bases, leaving 20 bases between the germline ends. The length of the CDR3 is 14 residues. The V gene's germline CDR1 is MNHEY and CDR2 SVGAGI. The primer mix had 60 Vbeta and 13 Jbeta primers. This table comes from immunoSEQ multiplex PCR, and its TCRdb copy is limited to in-frame clones, with some not included. The data show 110,000 to 150,000 clones, around 80% seen once. This sequence was found in a man in his forties in good health and CMV-seronegative. The genes are TRBV6-5 and TRBJ1-2, with unresolved D. The specimen was PBMCs. CDR3 region: CASTPSGGTGGYTF. The CDR3 coding sequence is TGTGCCAGCACCCCATCAGGAGGCACCGGAGGCTACACCTTC.